This T cell receptor (beta chain) derives from a study of blood T cell repertoires in COVID-19 (TCRdb year 2020). For context, the study as a whole: Collaborator samples came from the United States, Italy and Spain and covered acute and convalescent phases of COVID-19. HLA class I and class II types, where available, came from metadata supplied by the sample provider rather than from assay-based typing. The material from the prospective study consisted of cDNA or gDNA derived from T cells, B-cell-depleted T cells, or PBMCs. A freely available public database, intended as a resource for researchers studying the immune response to SARS-CoV-2, is where the repertoires were released. Subjects who had been exposed to COVID-19, were actively infected with it, or had recovered from it provided the deeply sampled blood TCRbeta repertoires that made up the dataset. The samples were drawn from two sources: the first 160 participants of the ongoing ImmuneRACE study, and 1,200 or so subjects contributed by 6 global collaborators. Nearly every sample came with metadata listing a de-identified subject ID, COVID-19 status, age in years and sex.

About this clone itself: The antigen it binds to is not known. Base qualities are not provided; no much larger clone lies one nucleotide away.

The V and J ends are trimmed by 1 base and 6 bases, leaving 12 bases between them. Spanning cysteine to phenylalanine, the CDR3 consists of 14 amino acids. Just CDR3 DNA is preserved here, 42 bases in frame from base 1. The germline V gene provides CDR1 MNHNS and CDR2 SASEGT. Paper-wide results and their limitations: How much clinical and demographic metadata was included differed by source and by participant, and the metadata was provided uncurated.

TCRbeta CDR3 regions were amplified from genomic DNA by means of the immunoSEQ Assay, a bias-controlled multiplex PCR. Processing in the source paper ran as follows. The number of nucleated cells in each sample was estimated by amplification of reference gene primers within the assay. Sequence reads were collapsed and filtered to measure the absolute abundance of every unique TCRbeta CDR3 rearrangement. For each sample, productive Simpson clonality was calculated as the square root of Simpson's diversity index over productive rearrangements. The table comes from immuneACCESS by way of TCRdb, which keeps in-frame sequences with V and J called. Part of the clones is missing from these tables; in studies checked, under half for an unresolved V gene and the rest for unknown reasons. For V, J and clone size, that table is used; D and trimming come from the DNA. A total of about 190,000 clones appear in this sample, less than 80% of them only once. The top ten constitute about 13% of the sample.

Samples from volunteer blood donors who had recovered from COVID-19 were contributed by a second Seattle source. Each collaborating institution followed its own protocols to collect whole blood in K2EDTA tubes. For TCRbeta analysis, collaborator samples were shipped as frozen whole blood, as isolated PBMCs, or as DNA extracted from either sample type. This TCR was sampled from a man aged 45-60 years who had recovered from COVID-19. The sample comprised peripheral blood. The sequence links TRBV6-1 to TRBJ1-2, and the D gene may be TRBD1, 5 bases matching. The nucleotide sequence is TGTGCCAGCAGTGAAGGGTTAGGGGAGGATGGCTACACCTTC. Its product reads: CASSEGLGEDGYTF.